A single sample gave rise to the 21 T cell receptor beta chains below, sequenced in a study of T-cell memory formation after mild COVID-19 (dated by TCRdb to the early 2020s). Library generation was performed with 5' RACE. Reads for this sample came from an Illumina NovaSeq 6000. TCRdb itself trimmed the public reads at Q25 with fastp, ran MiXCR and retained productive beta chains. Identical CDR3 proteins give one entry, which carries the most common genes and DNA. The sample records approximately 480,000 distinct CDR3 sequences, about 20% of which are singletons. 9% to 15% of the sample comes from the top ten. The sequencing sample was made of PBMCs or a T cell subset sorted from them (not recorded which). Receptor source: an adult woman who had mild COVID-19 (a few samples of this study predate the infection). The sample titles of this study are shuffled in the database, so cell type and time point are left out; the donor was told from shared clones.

DNA for the CDR3: TGTGCCAGCAGTTTTTGGGGCTCTACTAGTAACACTGAAGCTTTCTTT. Its translation is CASSFWGSTSNTEAFF. This chain uses TRBV12-3 or TRBV12-4 with TRBJ1-1; perhaps TRBD1 as D (5 bases). Between the trimmed V and J ends, which lost 3 bases and 2 bases, there was a span of 16 bases. This CDR3 is built from 16 residues.

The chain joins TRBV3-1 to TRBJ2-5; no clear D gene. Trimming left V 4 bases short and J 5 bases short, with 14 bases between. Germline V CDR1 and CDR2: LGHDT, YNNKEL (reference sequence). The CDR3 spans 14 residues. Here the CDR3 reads CASSPSAASETQYF. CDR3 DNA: TGTGCCAGCAGCCCATCCGCCGCTTCGGAGACCCAGTACTTC.

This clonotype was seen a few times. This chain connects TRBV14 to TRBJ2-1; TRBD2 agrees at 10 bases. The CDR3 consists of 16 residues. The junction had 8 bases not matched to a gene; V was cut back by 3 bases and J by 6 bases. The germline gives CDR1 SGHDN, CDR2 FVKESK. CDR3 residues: CASSQISGRTSNEQFF. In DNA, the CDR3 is TGTGCCAGCAGCCAGATTAGCGGGAGGACGAGCAATGAGCAGTTCTTC.

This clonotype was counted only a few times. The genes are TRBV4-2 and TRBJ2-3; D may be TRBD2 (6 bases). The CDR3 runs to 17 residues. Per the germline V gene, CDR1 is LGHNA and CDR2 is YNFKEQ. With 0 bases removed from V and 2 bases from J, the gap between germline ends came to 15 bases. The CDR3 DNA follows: TGTGCCAGCAGCCAAGAGGAGGATAGCGGACTCACAGATACGCAGTATTTT. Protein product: CASSQEEDSGLTDTQYF.

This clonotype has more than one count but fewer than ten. Written as DNA, the CDR3 is TGTGCCAGCAGCTTAGCAGAAAACACCGGGGAGCTGTTTTTT. This sequence encodes CASSLAENTGELFF. This chain links TRBV7-9 with TRBJ2-2; D is undetermined. This CDR3 has 14 residues. Germline V gives CDR1 SEHNR, CDR2 FQNEAQ (reference sequence). V lost 0 bases and J 2 bases, leaving 4 bases between the germline ends.

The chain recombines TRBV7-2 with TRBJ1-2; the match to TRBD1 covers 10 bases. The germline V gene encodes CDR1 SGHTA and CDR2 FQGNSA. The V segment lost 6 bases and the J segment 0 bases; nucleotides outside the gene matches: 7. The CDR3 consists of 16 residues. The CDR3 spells CASRSGTGVPNYGYTF. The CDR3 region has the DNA TGTGCCAGCAGGTCAGGGACAGGGGTCCCTAACTATGGCTACACCTTC.

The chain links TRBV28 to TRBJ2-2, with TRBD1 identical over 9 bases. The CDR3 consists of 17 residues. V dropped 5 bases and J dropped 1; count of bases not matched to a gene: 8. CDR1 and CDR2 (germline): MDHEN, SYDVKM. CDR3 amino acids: CASSPLPGQGNTGELFF. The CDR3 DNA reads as TGTGCCAGCAGTCCGTTACCGGGACAGGGGAACACCGGGGAGCTGTTTTTT.

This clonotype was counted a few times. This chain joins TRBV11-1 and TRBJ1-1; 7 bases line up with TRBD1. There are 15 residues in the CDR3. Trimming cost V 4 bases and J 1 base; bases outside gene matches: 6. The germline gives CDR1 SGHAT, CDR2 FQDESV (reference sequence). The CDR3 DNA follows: TGTGCCAGCAGCTCCTACAGGGGCAGGAACACTGAAGCTTTCTTT. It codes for CASSSYRGRNTEAFF.

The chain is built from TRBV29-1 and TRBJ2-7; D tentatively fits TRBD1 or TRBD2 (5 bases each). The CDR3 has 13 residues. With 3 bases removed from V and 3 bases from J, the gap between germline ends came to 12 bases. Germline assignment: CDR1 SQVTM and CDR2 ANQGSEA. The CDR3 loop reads CSVEVGVHYEQYF. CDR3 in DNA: TGCAGCGTTGAGGTGGGGGTTCACTACGAGCAGTACTTC.

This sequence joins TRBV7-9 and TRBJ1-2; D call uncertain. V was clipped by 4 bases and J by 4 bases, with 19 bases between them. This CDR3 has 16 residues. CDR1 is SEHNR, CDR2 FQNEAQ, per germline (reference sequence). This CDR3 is CASSSSSTAATYGYTF. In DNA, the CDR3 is TGTGCCAGCAGCTCTTCTTCCACAGCAGCAACCTATGGCTACACCTTC.

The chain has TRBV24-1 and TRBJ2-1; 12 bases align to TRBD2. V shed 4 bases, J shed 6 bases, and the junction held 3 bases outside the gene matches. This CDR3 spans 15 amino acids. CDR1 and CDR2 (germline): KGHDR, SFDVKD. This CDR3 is CATSEPGLAGNEQFF. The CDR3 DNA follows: TGTGCCACCAGTGAACCGGGACTAGCGGGCAATGAGCAGTTCTTC.

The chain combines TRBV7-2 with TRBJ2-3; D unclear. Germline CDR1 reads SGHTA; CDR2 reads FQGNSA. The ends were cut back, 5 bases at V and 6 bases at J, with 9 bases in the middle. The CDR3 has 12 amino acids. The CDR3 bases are TGTGCCAGCAGCCCCCCTTGGGATACGCAGTATTTT. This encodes CASSPPWDTQYF. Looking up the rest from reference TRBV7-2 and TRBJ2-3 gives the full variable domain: GAGVSQSPSNKVTEKGKDVELRCDPISGHTALYWYRQSLGQGLEFLIYFQGNSAPDKSGLPSDRFSAERTGGSVSTLTIQRTQQEDSAVYLCASSPPWDTQYFGPGTRLTVL.

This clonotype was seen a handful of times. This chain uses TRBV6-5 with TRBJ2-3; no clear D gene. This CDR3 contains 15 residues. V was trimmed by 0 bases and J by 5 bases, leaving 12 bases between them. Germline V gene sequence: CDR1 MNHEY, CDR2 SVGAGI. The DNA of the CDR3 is TGTGCCAGCAGTTACTCGTTTGATCGGCGAGATACGCAGTATTTT. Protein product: CASSYSFDRRDTQYF.

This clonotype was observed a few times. CDR3 sequence reads: CASSLRESGGNEQFF. As DNA, the CDR3 is TGTGCCAGCAGCTTGAGGGAGTCAGGCGGCAATGAGCAGTTCTTC. The chain employs TRBV7-9 and TRBJ2-1; weak D call: TRBD2 (5 bases). The CDR3 length is 15 residues. Trimming shortened V by 3 bases and J by 6 bases, and 15 bases separated the two germline ends. CDR1 SEHNR and CDR2 FQNEAQ come from the germline V gene (reference sequence).

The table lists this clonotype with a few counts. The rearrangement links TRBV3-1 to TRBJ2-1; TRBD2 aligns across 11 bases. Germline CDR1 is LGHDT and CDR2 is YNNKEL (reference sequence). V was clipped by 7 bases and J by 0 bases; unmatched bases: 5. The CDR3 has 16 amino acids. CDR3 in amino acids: CASTDSGRVSYNEQFF. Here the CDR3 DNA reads TGTGCCAGCACCGATAGCGGGAGGGTCTCCTACAATGAGCAGTTCTTC.

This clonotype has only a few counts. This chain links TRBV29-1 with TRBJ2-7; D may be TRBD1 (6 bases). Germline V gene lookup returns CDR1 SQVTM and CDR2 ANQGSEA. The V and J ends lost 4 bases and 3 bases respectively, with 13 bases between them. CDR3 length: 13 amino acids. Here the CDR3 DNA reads TGCAGCGTTGGCGGGCCAGGGGTCTACGAGCAGTACTTC. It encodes CSVGGPGVYEQYF.

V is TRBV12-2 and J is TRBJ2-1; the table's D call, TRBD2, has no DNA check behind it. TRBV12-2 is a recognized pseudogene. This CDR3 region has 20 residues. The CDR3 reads CASRPPNPGLAGGWDNEQFF. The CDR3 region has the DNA TGTGCAAGTCGCCCCCCCAACCCTGGACTAGCGGGGGGGTGGGACAATGAGCAGTTCTTC.

CDR3 region: CAISGGQVNTEAFF. The DNA for the CDR3 is TGTGCCATCAGTGGGGGACAGGTGAACACTGAAGCTTTCTTT. V gene TRBV10-3 combines with J gene TRBJ1-1, with 8 bases fitting TRBD1. The germline gives CDR1 ENHRY, CDR2 SYGVKD. J gave up 0 bases and V 4 bases, and 1 base lay outside the gene matches. The CDR3 has 14 amino acids.

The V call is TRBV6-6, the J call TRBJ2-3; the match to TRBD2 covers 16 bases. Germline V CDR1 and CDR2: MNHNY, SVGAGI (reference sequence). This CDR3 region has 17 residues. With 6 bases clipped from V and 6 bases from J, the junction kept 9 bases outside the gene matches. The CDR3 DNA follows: TGTGCCAGCAGAACGGGACTAGCGGGGGGGGCCACCGATACGCAGTATTTT. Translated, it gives CASRTGLAGGATDTQYF.

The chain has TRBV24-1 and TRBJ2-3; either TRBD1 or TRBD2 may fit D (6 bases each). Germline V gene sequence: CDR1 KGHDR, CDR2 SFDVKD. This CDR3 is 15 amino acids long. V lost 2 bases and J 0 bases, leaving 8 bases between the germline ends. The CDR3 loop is CATSDYGGSTDTQYF. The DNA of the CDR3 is TGTGCCACCAGTGATTACGGGGGCAGCACAGATACGCAGTATTTT.

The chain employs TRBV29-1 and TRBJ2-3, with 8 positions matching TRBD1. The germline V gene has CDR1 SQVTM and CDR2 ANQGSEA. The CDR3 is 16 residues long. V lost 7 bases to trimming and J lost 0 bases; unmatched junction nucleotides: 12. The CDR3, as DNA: TGCAGCGGATGGGACAGGCAAATTTCTAGCACAGATACGCAGTATTTT. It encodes CSGWDRQISSTDTQYF.